This TCR beta chain was retrieved from a study of shared clonotypes between healthy human individuals. The germline V gene encodes CDR1 SGHDT and CDR2 YYEEEE. Trimming left V 3 bases short and J 0 bases short, with 22 bases between. The CDR3 has 19 residues. Genomic DNA belonging to each subset was distributed in equal measure over several immunoSEQ plates. TCRdb's table, derived via immunoSEQ multiplex PCR, lists solely in-frame clones and lacks some. The table shows 850,000 to 1,200,000 clones, with 70% to 80% occurring only once. The TCR comes from a young man in good health. V usage is TRBV5-6 and J usage is TRBJ1-3; D is uncertain. Sequencing was carried out using memory CD4+ T cells sorted from blood. This sample's subset: CD45RA-negative fraction. The CDR3 is CASSSERSRPAFSGNTIYF. DNA of the CDR3: TGTGCCAGCAGCTCCGAACGGTCCAGGCCTGCTTTCTCTGGAAACACCATATATTTT.